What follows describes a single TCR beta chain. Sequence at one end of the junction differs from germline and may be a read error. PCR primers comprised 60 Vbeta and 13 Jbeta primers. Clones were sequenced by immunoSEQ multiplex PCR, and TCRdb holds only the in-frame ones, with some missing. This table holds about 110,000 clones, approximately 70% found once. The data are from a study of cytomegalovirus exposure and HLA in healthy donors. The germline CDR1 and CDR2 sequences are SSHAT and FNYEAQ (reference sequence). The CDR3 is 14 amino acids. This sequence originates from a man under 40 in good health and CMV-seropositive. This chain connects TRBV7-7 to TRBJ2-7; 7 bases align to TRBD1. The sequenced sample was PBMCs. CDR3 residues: CASSLAGTEGEQYF. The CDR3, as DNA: TGTGCTAGCAGCTTAGCCGGGACAGAAGGCGAGCAGTACTTC.